Listed below are T cell receptor beta chains from one sample, sequenced in a study of post-analysis software for immune sequencing data. From the PCR reads, TCRdb called clonotypes with MiXCR, one entry per CDR3 protein. The sample lists just over 250,000 distinct CDR3 sequences, less than 40% occurring once. The sample taken for sequencing was blood. These TCRs come from a girl between 10 and 17 years old with multiple sclerosis. CDR3s include the opening cysteine and the closing phenylalanine or tryptophan. Each record gives: J gene, clone size, D gene, V gene, CDR3 protein, CDR3 DNA. A D gene is named only where the DNA matches it firmly. The listing skips clone size in some rows; elsewhere it reads once, few, many or a size class.

j_call: TRBJ1-5; clone_size: few; d_call: TRBD1; v_call: TRBV20-1; cdr3_aa: CSARDRDRNNQPQHF; cdr3_nt: TGCAGTGCTAGAGACCGGGACAGGAATAATCAGCCCCAGCATTTT
j_call: TRBJ1-4; clone_size: NA; d_call: TRBD1; v_call: TRBV6-1; cdr3_aa: CASSWTGGASNEKRFF; cdr3_nt: TGTGCCAGCAGTTGGACAGGGGGCGCTTCTAATGAAAAACGGTTTTTT
j_call: TRBJ2-6; clone_size: NA; d_call: NA; v_call: TRBV12-3/TRBV12-4; cdr3_aa: CASSHADSGANVLTF; cdr3_nt: TGTGCCAGCAGCCATGCCGACTCTGGGGCCAACGTCCTGACTTTC
j_call: TRBJ2-5; clone_size: NA; d_call: NA; v_call: TRBV29-1; cdr3_aa: CSVPAPVGETQYF; cdr3_nt: TGCAGCGTTCCGGCCCCTGTCGGCGAGACCCAGTACTTC
j_call: TRBJ2-6; clone_size: many; d_call: NA; v_call: TRBV6-4; cdr3_aa: CASSDSGQGGANVLTF; cdr3_nt: TGTGCCAGCAGTGACTCGGGCCAGGGTGGGGCCAACGTCCTGACTTTC
j_call: TRBJ2-1; clone_size: many; d_call: TRBD2; v_call: TRBV7-9; cdr3_aa: CASSWGGLAGDNEQFF; cdr3_nt: TGTGCCAGCAGTTGGGGAGGACTAGCGGGAGACAATGAGCAGTTCTTC
j_call: TRBJ1-3; clone_size: few; d_call: NA; v_call: TRBV20-1; cdr3_aa: CSARHDRAAGNTIYF; cdr3_nt: TGCAGTGCTAGACATGACCGGGCGGCTGGAAACACCATATATTTT
j_call: TRBJ2-1; clone_size: NA; d_call: TRBD2; v_call: TRBV5-1; cdr3_aa: CAGSLGPSGGNNEQFF; cdr3_nt: TGCGCCGGCAGCTTGGGGCCTAGCGGGGGGAACAATGAGCAGTTCTTC
j_call: TRBJ1-2; clone_size: NA; d_call: NA; v_call: TRBV19; cdr3_aa: CATTEPSRANYGYTF; cdr3_nt: TGTGCCACCACCGAACCCAGTAGGGCTAACTATGGCTACACCTTC
j_call: TRBJ1-5; clone_size: once; d_call: NA; v_call: TRBV3-1; cdr3_aa: CASSLSISNQPQHF; cdr3_nt: TGTGCCAGCAGCCTTTCGATTAGCAATCAGCCCCAGCATTTT
j_call: TRBJ2-3; clone_size: NA; d_call: TRBD2; v_call: TRBV7-8; cdr3_aa: CASSRVAGGSTDTQYF; cdr3_nt: TGTGCCAGCAGCCGTGTAGCGGGAGGAAGCACAGATACGCAGTATTTT
j_call: TRBJ2-7; clone_size: few; d_call: NA; v_call: TRBV2; cdr3_aa: CASSDRTVDEQYF; cdr3_nt: TGTGCCAGCAGCGACCGGACAGTGGATGAGCAGTACTTC
j_call: TRBJ2-5; clone_size: many; d_call: TRBD1; v_call: TRBV27; cdr3_aa: CASSLGTGYEETQYF; cdr3_nt: TGTGCCAGCAGTCTGGGGACAGGGTATGAGGAGACCCAGTACTTC
j_call: TRBJ1-2; clone_size: NA; d_call: TRBD1; v_call: TRBV6-2/TRBV6-3; cdr3_aa: CASCRDRVFGYTF; cdr3_nt: TGTGCCAGCTGCCGGGACAGGGTATTCGGCTACACCTTC
j_call: TRBJ2-1; clone_size: NA; d_call: TRBD2; v_call: TRBV5-1; cdr3_aa: CASSLKTSGSDEQFF; cdr3_nt: TGCGCCAGCAGCTTGAAAACTAGCGGGAGTGATGAGCAGTTCTTC
j_call: TRBJ2-1; clone_size: NA; d_call: TRBD2; v_call: TRBV9; cdr3_aa: CASSVEGLAHNEQFF; cdr3_nt: TGTGCCAGCAGCGTAGAAGGACTAGCTCACAATGAGCAGTTCTTC
j_call: TRBJ2-1; clone_size: many; d_call: TRBD2; v_call: TRBV5-1; cdr3_aa: CASSLDSSGGANEQFF; cdr3_nt: TGCGCCAGCAGCTTGGATTCCAGCGGGGGGGCAAATGAGCAGTTCTTC
j_call: TRBJ1-1; clone_size: NA; d_call: TRBD1; v_call: TRBV12-3/TRBV12-4; cdr3_aa: CASSWGPTGGMGTEAFF; cdr3_nt: TGTGCCAGCAGTTGGGGGCCCACAGGGGGCATGGGCACTGAAGCTTTCTTT
j_call: TRBJ1-4; clone_size: few; d_call: TRBD1; v_call: TRBV15; cdr3_aa: CATSTGQLNEKRFF; cdr3_nt: TGTGCCACCAGCACGGGACAGCTTAATGAAAAACGGTTTTTT
j_call: TRBJ2-1; clone_size: many; d_call: NA; v_call: TRBV10-3; cdr3_aa: CAISGDKGVRYEQFF; cdr3_nt: TGTGCCATCAGTGGAGATAAGGGGGTTCGGTATGAGCAGTTCTTC
j_call: TRBJ1-1; clone_size: many; d_call: NA; v_call: TRBV5-1; cdr3_aa: CASSGQLNTEAFF; cdr3_nt: TGTGCCAGCAGCGGACAGTTGAACACTGAAGCTTTCTTT
j_call: TRBJ2-7; clone_size: NA; d_call: NA; v_call: TRBV6-6; cdr3_aa: CASRKRIHEQYF; cdr3_nt: TGTGCCAGCCGAAAGAGGATCCACGAGCAGTACTTC
j_call: TRBJ2-5; clone_size: many; d_call: NA; v_call: TRBV6-5; cdr3_aa: CASSSPTLGKETQYF; cdr3_nt: TGTGCCAGCAGTTCCCCCACGCTTGGGAAAGAGACCCAGTACTTC
j_call: TRBJ2-5; clone_size: many; d_call: NA; v_call: TRBV20-1; cdr3_aa: CSASRPQETQYF; cdr3_nt: TGCAGTGCAAGCAGGCCCCAAGAGACCCAGTACTTC
j_call: TRBJ1-5; clone_size: few; d_call: TRBD1; v_call: TRBV19; cdr3_aa: CASSIADRGNQPQHF; cdr3_nt: TGTGCCAGTAGTATAGCCGACAGGGGCAATCAGCCCCAGCATTTT
j_call: TRBJ2-7; clone_size: NA; d_call: NA; v_call: TRBV10-3; cdr3_aa: CAINGGSIYEQYF; cdr3_nt: TGTGCCATCAACGGAGGGTCCATCTACGAGCAGTACTTC
j_call: TRBJ2-7; clone_size: NA; d_call: TRBD2; v_call: TRBV20-1; cdr3_aa: CSGTSGTYEQYF; cdr3_nt: TGCAGTGGGACTAGCGGGACGTACGAGCAGTACTTC
j_call: TRBJ2-3; clone_size: NA; d_call: NA; v_call: TRBV10-3; cdr3_aa: CAIGGTSTDTQYF; cdr3_nt: TGTGCCATCGGCGGTACTAGCACAGATACGCAGTATTTT
j_call: TRBJ2-2; clone_size: NA; d_call: TRBD2; v_call: TRBV3-1; cdr3_aa: CASSQDQSGGRNTGELFF; cdr3_nt: TGTGCCAGCAGCCAAGATCAGAGCGGGGGACGGAACACCGGGGAGCTGTTTTTT
j_call: TRBJ2-1; clone_size: few; d_call: NA; v_call: TRBV29-1; cdr3_aa: CSVKGTFGNEQFF; cdr3_nt: TGCAGCGTCAAGGGGACTTTCGGCAATGAGCAGTTCTTC
j_call: TRBJ2-5; clone_size: many; d_call: TRBD2; v_call: TRBV4-1; cdr3_aa: CASSQEGGGLAAQYF; cdr3_nt: TGCGCCAGCAGCCAAGAGGGAGGGGGACTAGCGGCCCAGTACTTC
j_call: TRBJ1-5; clone_size: NA; d_call: TRBD1; v_call: TRBV24-1; cdr3_aa: CATSEDHGTGSQPQHF; cdr3_nt: TGTGCCACCAGTGAGGATCACGGGACAGGGAGTCAGCCCCAGCATTTT
j_call: TRBJ2-1; clone_size: many; d_call: TRBD2; v_call: TRBV5-1; cdr3_aa: CASSLVAGGSEQFF; cdr3_nt: TGCGCCAGCAGCTTGGTAGCGGGAGGGAGTGAGCAGTTCTTC
j_call: TRBJ2-7; clone_size: many; d_call: TRBD2; v_call: TRBV27; cdr3_aa: CASNFSPGLAEKCSYEQYF; cdr3_nt: TGTGCCAGCAATTTCTCCCCGGGACTAGCGGAAAAGTGCTCCTACGAGCAGTACTTC
j_call: TRBJ2-2; clone_size: few; d_call: NA; v_call: TRBV27; cdr3_aa: CASSLSPGQHTGELFF; cdr3_nt: TGTGCCAGCAGTTTATCTCCGGGACAACACACCGGGGAGCTGTTTTTT
j_call: TRBJ2-7; clone_size: NA; d_call: NA; v_call: TRBV15; cdr3_aa: CATSREPDYNEQYF; cdr3_nt: TGTGCCACCAGCAGAGAACCCGACTACAATGAGCAGTACTTC
j_call: TRBJ2-5; clone_size: many; d_call: TRBD2; v_call: TRBV6-5; cdr3_aa: CASSPGLAGGRETQYF; cdr3_nt: TGTGCCAGCAGTCCGGGACTAGCGGGAGGACGGGAGACCCAGTACTTC
j_call: TRBJ1-2; clone_size: NA; d_call: TRBD1; v_call: TRBV5-4; cdr3_aa: CASSKTGEGGYTF; cdr3_nt: TGTGCCAGCAGCAAGACAGGGGAAGGCGGCTACACCTTC
j_call: TRBJ2-1; clone_size: many; d_call: NA; v_call: TRBV24-1; cdr3_aa: CATSDLRRPEQFF; cdr3_nt: TGTGCCACCAGTGATTTGCGACGGCCTGAGCAGTTCTTC
j_call: TRBJ2-1; clone_size: few; d_call: TRBD1; v_call: TRBV9; cdr3_aa: CASSVGPGGAGYNEQFF; cdr3_nt: TGTGCCAGCAGCGTAGGCCCAGGGGGCGCGGGGTACAATGAGCAGTTCTTC
j_call: TRBJ2-5; clone_size: many; d_call: TRBD2; v_call: TRBV6-5; cdr3_aa: CASSRNSGGWETQYF; cdr3_nt: TGTGCCAGCAGCCGGAATAGCGGGGGATGGGAGACCCAGTACTTC
j_call: TRBJ2-5; clone_size: many; d_call: NA; v_call: TRBV15; cdr3_aa: CATSRDRGETQYF; cdr3_nt: TGTGCCACCAGCAGAGATCGGGGGGAGACCCAGTACTTC